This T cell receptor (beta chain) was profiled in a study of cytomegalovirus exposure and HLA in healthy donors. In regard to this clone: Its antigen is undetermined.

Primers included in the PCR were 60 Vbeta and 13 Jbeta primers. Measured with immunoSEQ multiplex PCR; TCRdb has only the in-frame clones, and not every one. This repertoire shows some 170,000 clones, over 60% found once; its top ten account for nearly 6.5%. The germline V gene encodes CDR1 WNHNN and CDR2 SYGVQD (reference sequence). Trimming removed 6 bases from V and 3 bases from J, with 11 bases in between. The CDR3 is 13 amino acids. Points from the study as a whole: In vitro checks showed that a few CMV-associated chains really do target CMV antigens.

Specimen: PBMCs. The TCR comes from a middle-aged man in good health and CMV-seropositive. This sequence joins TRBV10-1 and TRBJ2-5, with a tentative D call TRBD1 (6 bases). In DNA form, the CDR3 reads TGCGCCAGCAGCAGGGGTAGGGAAGAGACCCAGTACTTC. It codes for CASSRGREETQYF.